In its sample, the clone carrying this T cell receptor beta chain was seen once. Since a far larger clone is one base different, this is likely a read error. CDR3 length equals 18 residues. This sample was included in a study of low-dose radiotherapy and immunotherapy resistance in tumors. Alpha and beta chains were covered, as first-strand cDNA relied on TRAV- and TRBV-specific primers. TCR amplification involved 20 to 25 PCR cycles with a constant-region primer and V-primer adapter. TCRdb processed the reads anew with MiXCR; each CDR3 protein has one entry. The sample consists of under 95,000 distinct CDR3 sequences, 15% to 20% of them appearing once. The time point is: before trial treatment. Donors were given nivolumab, ipilimumab, aspirin, low-dose cyclophosphamide and low-dose radiotherapy. Advanced solid tumors without tumor-infiltrating lymphocytes were required for inclusion.

This chain links TRBV5-3 with TRBJ2-7; either TRBD1 or TRBD2 may fit D (6 bases each). TRBV5-3 has ORF status, its function being uncertain. Sequences were derived from PBMCs, sampled before treatment. The source is a male donor with prostate cancer. The CDR3 is CARSLTPGARALPYEQYF. CDR3 bases: TGTGCCAGGAGCTTGACTCCGGGGGCAAGGGCCCTACCCTACGAGCAGTACTTC.